The T cell receptor beta chain described here comes from a study of regulatory T cells in long-lasting Graves disease. Findings of the study overall: Reduced TCR diversity was observed in persistent Graves' patients versus newly diagnosed patients.

The CDR3 loop spans 13 amino acids. Germline V gene lookup returns CDR1 GTSNPN and CDR2 SVGIG (reference sequence). Between the trimmed V and J ends, which lost 5 bases and 4 bases, there was a span of 14 bases. To make TCR beta libraries, researchers used iRepertoire HTBI primers and Arm-PCR of CDR3 regions. TCRdb passed the multiplex PCR reads through MiXCR, listing each CDR3 protein once. Among over 450,000 distinct CDR3 sequences listed, under 25% were seen once. Time point defined: persistent/refractory GD, antithyroid drugs over 5 years with positive TRAb. Isolated PBMC RNA provided the starting material for the TCR library. This clonotype was seen only a few times. The antigen is unknown.

This specimen was peripheral blood mononuclear cells (PBMCs), taken when the disease was refractory, from a patient treated with antithyroid drugs. The chain carries TRBV30 and TRBJ1-2; weak D call: TRBD1 (6 bases). The clonotype comes from a female donor with Graves disease. The CDR3 DNA is TGTGCCTGGTTAGGGGGGGCGAGCTATGGCTACACCTTC. Residues: CAWLGGASYGYTF.